The T cell receptor (beta chain) under discussion was sequenced for a study of blood T cell repertoires in COVID-19 (TCRdb year 2020). Study-level background: Samples covering the acute and convalescent phases of COVID-19 were provided by collaborators in the United States, Italy and Spain. The prospective study material was composed of cDNA or gDNA derived from T cells, B-cell-depleted T cells, or PBMCs. The dataset comprised deeply sampled blood TCRbeta repertoires from subjects exposed to, actively infected with, or recovered from COVID-19. The repertoires were released in a freely available public database meant as a resource for research on the immune response to SARS-CoV-2. Samples were obtained from the ongoing ImmuneRACE study (first 160 participants) and from 1,254 subjects provided by 6 global collaborators. A de-identified subject ID, COVID-19 status, age in years and sex were almost always included in the sample metadata. Where available, HLA class I and class II types were obtained from metadata supplied by the sample provider rather than from assay-based typing. Study-wide findings and limitations: The quantity of clinical and demographic metadata differed by source and by participant and was supplied without curation.

As to this clone: Its antigen is not yet known. No base quality values were provided; no much bigger clone lies one nucleotide off.

Collaborating institutions collected whole blood in K2EDTA tubes following their own protocols. Collaborator samples were shipped for TCRbeta analysis as frozen whole blood, isolated PBMCs, or DNA extracted from either sample type. TCRbeta CDR3 regions were amplified from genomic DNA by means of the immunoSEQ Assay, a bias-controlled multiplex PCR. On the study's bioinformatics: The number of nucleated cells in each sample was estimated by amplification of reference gene primers within the assay. To quantify the absolute abundance of each unique TCRbeta CDR3 rearrangement, sequence reads were collapsed and filtered. For each sample, productive Simpson clonality was calculated by taking the square root of Simpson's diversity index across productive rearrangements. TCRdb obtained this table from immuneACCESS and retained in-frame rearrangements with V and J assigned. These tables miss some clones; where compared with another copy, unresolved V genes account for less than half of the shortfall, and the remainder is unexplained. V, J and clone size derive from that table, while D and trimming were established from the DNA sequence. The sample table lists about 70,000 clones, more than 80% of them with a count of one. The ten top clones hold roughly 20% of the sample.

The sample comprised peripheral blood. The receptor was isolated from a woman between 65 and 79 years old with acute or convalescent COVID-19.

The CDR3 protein sequence reads: CAVESLAKNIQYF. The nucleotide sequence reads as follows: TGTGCCGTCGAGTCCCTAGCCAAAAACATTCAGTACTTC. The sequence is built from TRBV6-5 and TRBJ2-4; the D gene is not confidently resolved. CDR1 and CDR2 are drawn from the germline V gene: MNHEY, SVGAGI. V and J are truncated by 11 bases and 0 bases respectively, leaving an intervening sequence of 11 bases. The CDR3 contains 13 residues, cysteine and phenylalanine counted. Of the read, only the CDR3 DNA is kept; its 39 bases are in frame from base 1.